Shown below are 20 T cell receptor beta chains from a single sample sequenced in a study of metastatic and nonmetastatic thyroid tumors. TCRdb reprocessed the PCR reads using MiXCR. The table has some 27,000 clones, 20% to 25% seen once. No patient had received any treatment before thyroid surgery. Material for sequencing was blood. The receptors were gathered from a male donor with papillary thyroid cancer or a benign thyroid nodule (not recorded which). Some clones in this sample may be carry-over from other donors' samples.

This rearrangement joins TRBV28 to TRBJ2-7; a weak D match, TRBD1 (5 bases). This CDR3 spans 14 amino acids. V was trimmed by 8 bases and J by 4 bases, leaving 18 bases between them. The germline gives CDR1 MDHEN, CDR2 SYDVKM. The CDR3 DNA sequence: TGTGCCAGCGTCGGACGGATGGGGCGTTACGAGCAGTACTTC. Its translation: CASVGRMGRYEQYF.

Points on this clone: One end of the junction does not line up with germline, which may come from a read error. The chain has TRBV6-5 and TRBJ2-2; 7 bases agree with TRBD2. The V gene's germline CDR1 is MNHEY and CDR2 SVGAGI. The CDR3 sequence is 15 residues long. In DNA, the CDR3 is TGTGACAGCAGTTGGGGGGGGACCTACACCGGGGAGCTTTTTTTT. As protein: CDSSWGGTYTGELFF.

This clone was seen a few times. The chain links TRBV6-2 or TRBV6-3 to TRBJ2-7, with D possibly matching TRBD2 (6 bases). The germline V and J ends were trimmed by 5 bases and 3 bases, with 17 bases remaining between them. The germline V gene encodes CDR1 MNHEY and CDR2 SVGEGT. There are 15 residues in the CDR3. The CDR3 here is CASSRGDWGIYEQYF. DNA for the CDR3: TGTGCCAGCAGTCGAGGGGACTGGGGAATCTACGAGCAGTACTTC.

There are many counts of this clone. This sequence joins TRBV19 and TRBJ2-3, with D uncertain. With 2 bases removed from V and 0 bases from J, the gap between germline ends came to 9 bases. Germline-derived CDR1 and CDR2 are LNHDA and SQIVND (reference sequence). The length of the CDR3 is 15 residues. In DNA, the CDR3 is TGTGCCAGTAGTATATCGGTTTTGAGCACAGATACGCAGTATTTT. Amino acid sequence: CASSISVLSTDTQYF.

This clone has at least ten counts. The chain combines TRBV7-2 with TRBJ2-5; maybe TRBD2 (5 bases). Germline CDR1 is SGHTA and CDR2 is FQGNSA. The CDR3 length is 14 residues. The V and J ends lost 4 bases and 5 bases respectively, with 14 bases between them. The CDR3 DNA reads TGTGCCAGCAGCTCCGGACTTTTAAGGGAGACCCAGTACTTC. Protein: CASSSGLLRETQYF.

This clone was found many times. Other DNA sequences in this specimen translate into the identical CDR3. This sequence joins TRBV12-5 and TRBJ1-5; 11 bases match TRBD1. The ends lost 1 base at V and 6 bases at J; junction bases unmatched: 8. CDR3 length equals 17 residues. Germline V gene data show CDR1 as LGHNT and CDR2 as FRNRAP. DNA for the CDR3: TGTGCTAGTGGTTTGGAATTGTTAGGGACAGGGGGTCAGCCCCAGCATTTT. As protein: CASGLELLGTGGQPQHF.

This chain joins TRBV11-1 and TRBJ1-1; 7 bases align to TRBD1. Losses at the gene ends were 3 bases for V and 2 bases for J; bases not matched to a gene: 9. The CDR3 is 16 amino acids. In germline, CDR1 is SGHAT, CDR2 FQDESV (reference sequence). CDR3 amino acids: CASSFPAGGFNTEAFF. DNA for the CDR3: TGTGCCAGCAGCTTCCCGGCAGGGGGTTTTAACACTGAAGCTTTCTTT.

This clone was recorded many times. The CDR3: CAISESVAGKPPEQFF. CDR3 DNA sequence: TGTGCCATCAGTGAGTCCGTAGCGGGCAAACCCCCTGAGCAGTTCTTC. The chain combines TRBV10-3 with TRBJ2-1; 7 nucleotides match TRBD2. V shed 0 bases, J shed 9 bases, and the junction held 11 bases outside the gene matches. CDR3 length equals 16 residues. Germline assignment: CDR1 ENHRY and CDR2 SYGVKD.

As regards this clone: A much larger clone sits a single nucleotide away, making a read error possible. J is TRBJ1-5 and V is TRBV11-1; D is undetermined. This CDR3 comprises 17 residues. Germline lookup yields CDR1 SGHAT and CDR2 FQDESV (reference sequence). The CDR3 DNA sequence: TGTACCAGCAGCTTAGGTATGAGGGTGGATAGCAATCAGCCCCAGCATTTT. It yields the protein CTSSLGMRVDSNQPQHF.

Remarks on this clone: At one of its ends the junction is not consistent with the germline gene, which may arise from a read error. The chain is built from TRBV24-1 and TRBJ2-7; TRBD1 or TRBD2 may be the D gene (5 bases each). CDR3 length: 11 amino acids. Germline V gene sequence: CDR1 KGHDR, CDR2 SFDVKD. The CDR3 is CATSDLGEWYF. Here the CDR3 DNA reads TGTGCCACAAGTGATTTGGGGGAATGGTACTTC.

A remark on this clone: A much larger clone differs from this one at a single base, so this may be a read error. This sample also contains other DNA sequences that code for the same CDR3. The rearrangement joins TRBV5-1 to TRBJ2-5; D remains unclear. The CDR3 consists of 13 residues. Looked up from germline, CDR1 is SGHRS and CDR2 is YFSETQ. DNA of the CDR3: TGTGCCAGCAGCTTGAGTGGCAAAGAGACCCAGTACTTC. Translating it yields CASSLSGKETQYF.

There are many counts of this clone. The chain joins TRBV30 to TRBJ1-5; D is perhaps TRBD1 (5 bases). Trimming took off 3 bases at V and 5 bases at J, with 11 bases between the two ends. The CDR3 consists of 13 residues. Germline CDR1 GTSNPN, CDR2 SVGIG (reference sequence). CDR3 protein: CAWSVSGDQPQHF. DNA for the CDR3: TGTGCCTGGAGCGTGTCGGGGGATCAGCCCCAGCATTTT.

There are many counts of this clone. The chain joins TRBV27 to TRBJ2-5, with D perhaps matching TRBD1 or TRBD2 (5 bases each). Germline CDR1 reads MNHEY; CDR2 reads SMNVEV (reference sequence). V was pared by 4 bases and J by 5 bases, with 17 bases between. The CDR3 loop spans 15 amino acids. Here the CDR3 DNA reads TGTGCCAGCAGTTCCGGGGTGATGGGGGTCGAGACCCAGTACTTC. Amino acid sequence: CASSSGVMGVETQYF.

This clone was picked up many times. The chain joins TRBV6-1 to TRBJ2-4; the D is unclear. V lost 4 bases and J lost 6, with 13 bases in between. CDR1 is MNHNS, CDR2 SASEGT, per germline. The CDR3 length is 14 residues. CDR3 nucleotides: TGTGCCAGCAGTGGTGGGCTTTTCCCAAACATTCAGTACTTC. This translates into CASSGGLFPNIQYF.

This clone was recorded many times. A much larger clone is a single base away; this may be a read error. No conserved phenylalanine or tryptophan ends this CDR3, so it is likely a read error. The chain joins TRBV20-1 to TRBJ1-4; 8 nucleotides align to TRBD1. The germline V gene has CDR1 DFQATT and CDR2 SNEGSKA (reference sequence). V was pared by 1 base and J by 0 bases, with 13 bases of the junction left unmatched. This CDR3 spans 19 amino acids. In DNA form, the CDR3 reads TGCAGTGCTAGAGTCAACCTAGGACAGGGAGAAGCAACTAATGAAAAACTGTTTTCT. This translates into CSARVNLGQGEATNEKLFS.

This clone was detected a few times. The chain links TRBV7-3 to TRBJ2-5, with D perhaps being TRBD1 or TRBD2 (5 bases each). V lost 7 bases, J lost 2 bases, and 14 bases lay in between. Germline CDR1 and CDR2: SGHTA and FQGTGA. The CDR3 totals 14 residues. The chain's CDR3 is CASNHGGPQETQYF. CDR3 DNA sequence: TGTGCCAGCAATCATGGGGGTCCGCAAGAGACCCAGTACTTC.

The table lists this clone with many counts. The chain couples TRBV28 to TRBJ2-7, with 7 bases aligning to TRBD1. Germline V gives CDR1 MDHEN, CDR2 SYDVKM. This CDR3 has 16 residues. J gave up 3 bases and V 4 bases, and 12 bases lay outside the gene matches. CDR3 in DNA: TGTGCCAGCAGTTCTCCCGGGACAGTGGGACACTACGAGCAGTACTTC. Protein: CASSSPGTVGHYEQYF. Full variable domain (missing parts from reference TRBV28 and TRBJ2-7): DVKVTQSSRYLVKRTGEKVFLECVQDMDHENMFWYRQDPGLGLRLIYFSYDVKMKEKGDIPEGYSVSREKKERFSLILESASTNQTSMYLCASSSPGTVGHYEQYFGPGTRLTVT.

The chain carries TRBV12-3 or TRBV12-4 and TRBJ1-1; D not resolved. The CDR3 consists of 13 residues. V shed 3 bases and J shed 0 bases, with 5 bases lying between them. The DNA of the CDR3 is TGTGCCAGCAGTTTTCCCCTGAACACTGAAGCTTTCTTT. Its translation is CASSFPLNTEAFF.

This clone was recorded at least ten times. The rearrangement uses TRBV28 and TRBJ1-3; TRBD1 aligns across 9 bases. J lost 0 bases, V lost 5 bases, and 5 bases had no gene match. The CDR3 has 16 amino acids. The germline V gene encodes CDR1 MDHEN and CDR2 SYDVKM. The CDR3 is CASSPETGGSGNTIYF. The CDR3 DNA sequence: TGTGCCAGCAGTCCCGAGACAGGGGGCTCTGGAAACACCATATATTTT. Full variable domain (rest looked up from reference TRBV28 and TRBJ1-3): DVKVTQSSRYLVKRTGEKVFLECVQDMDHENMFWYRQDPGLGLRLIYFSYDVKMKEKGDIPEGYSVSREKKERFSLILESASTNQTSMYLCASSPETGGSGNTIYFGEGSWLTVV.

V and J are TRBV5-1 and TRBJ1-3; no definite D call. The V end lost 10 bases, the J end lost 4 bases, and 12 bases lay between the germline ends. This CDR3 region has 12 residues. CDR1 SGHRS and CDR2 YFSETQ come from the germline V gene. This CDR3 reads CARCLGGNTIYF. As DNA, the CDR3 is TGCGCCCGCTGCCTAGGGGGAAACACCATATATTTT. The variable domain in full, completed from reference TRBV5-1 and TRBJ1-3, reads KAGVTQTPRYLIKTRGQQVTLSCSPISGHRSVSWYQQTPGQGLQFLFEYFSETQRNKGNFPGRFSGRQFSNSRSEMNVSTLELGDSALYLCARCLGGNTIYFGEGSWLTVV.